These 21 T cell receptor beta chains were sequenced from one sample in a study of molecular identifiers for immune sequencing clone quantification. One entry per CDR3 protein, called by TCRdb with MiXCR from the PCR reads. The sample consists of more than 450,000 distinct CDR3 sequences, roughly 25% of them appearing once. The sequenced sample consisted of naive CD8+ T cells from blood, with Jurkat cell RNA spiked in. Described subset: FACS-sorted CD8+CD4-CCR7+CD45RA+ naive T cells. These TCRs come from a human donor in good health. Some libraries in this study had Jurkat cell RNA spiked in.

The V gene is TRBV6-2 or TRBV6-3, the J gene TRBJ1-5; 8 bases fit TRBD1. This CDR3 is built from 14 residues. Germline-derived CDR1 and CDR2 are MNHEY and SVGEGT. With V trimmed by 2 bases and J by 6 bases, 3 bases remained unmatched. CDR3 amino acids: CASSYRTGIQPQHF. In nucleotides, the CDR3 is TGTGCCAGCAGTTACCGGACAGGGATTCAGCCCCAGCATTTT.

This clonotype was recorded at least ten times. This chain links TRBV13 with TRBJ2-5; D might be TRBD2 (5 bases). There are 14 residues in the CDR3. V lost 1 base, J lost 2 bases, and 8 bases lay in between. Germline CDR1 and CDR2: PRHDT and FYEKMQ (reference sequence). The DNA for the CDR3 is TGTGCCAGCAGCTTAGATGAGGGACAAGAGACCCAGTACTTC. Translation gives CASSLDEGQETQYF.

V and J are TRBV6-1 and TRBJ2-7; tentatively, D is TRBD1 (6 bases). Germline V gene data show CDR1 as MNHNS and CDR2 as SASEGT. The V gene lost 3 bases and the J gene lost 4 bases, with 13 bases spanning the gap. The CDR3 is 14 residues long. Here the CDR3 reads CASSDSTGLYEQYF. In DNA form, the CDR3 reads TGTGCCAGCAGTGACTCGACAGGACTGTACGAGCAGTACTTC.

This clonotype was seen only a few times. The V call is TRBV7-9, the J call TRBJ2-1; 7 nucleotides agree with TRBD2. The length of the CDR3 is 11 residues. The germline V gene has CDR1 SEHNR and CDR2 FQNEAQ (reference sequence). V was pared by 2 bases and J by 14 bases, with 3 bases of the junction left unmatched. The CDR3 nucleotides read TGTGCCAGCAGCTTATGGGGGGGTGAGTTCTTC. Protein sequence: CASSLWGGEFF.

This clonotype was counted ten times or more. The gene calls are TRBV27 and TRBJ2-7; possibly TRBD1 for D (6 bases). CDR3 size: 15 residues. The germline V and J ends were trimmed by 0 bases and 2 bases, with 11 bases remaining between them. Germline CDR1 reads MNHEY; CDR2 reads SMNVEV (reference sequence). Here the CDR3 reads CASSLSTGPTYEQYF. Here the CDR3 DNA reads TGTGCCAGCAGTTTATCCACAGGGCCGACCTACGAGCAGTACTTC.

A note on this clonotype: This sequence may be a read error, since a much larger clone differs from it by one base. CDR3 sequence: CASSQIWFGTDTQYF. The CDR3 nucleotides are TGTGCCAGCAGCCAAATCTGGTTTGGTACAGATACGCAGTATTTT. This rearrangement joins TRBV7-9 to TRBJ2-3; no clear D gene. CDR1 and CDR2 from the germline V gene are SEHNR and FQNEAQ (reference sequence). The CDR3 sequence is 15 residues long. Trimming took off 5 bases at V and 3 bases at J, with 15 bases between the two ends.

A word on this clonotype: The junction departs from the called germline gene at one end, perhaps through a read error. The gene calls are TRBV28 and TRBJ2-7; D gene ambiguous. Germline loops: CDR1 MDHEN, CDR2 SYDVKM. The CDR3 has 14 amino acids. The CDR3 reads CAGSPVDVTYEQYF. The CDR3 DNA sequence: TGTGCCGGCAGTCCCGTGGACGTCACCTACGAGCAGTACTTC. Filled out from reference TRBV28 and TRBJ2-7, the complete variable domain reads DVKVTQSSRYLVKRTGEKVFLECVQDMDHENMFWYRQDPGLGLRLIYFSYDVKMKEKGDIPEGYSVSREKKERFSLILESASTNQTSMYLCAGSPVDVTYEQYFGPGTRLTVT.

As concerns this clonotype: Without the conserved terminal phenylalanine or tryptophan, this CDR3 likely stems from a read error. The CDR3 region is CASRAGEYEQYS. CDR3 DNA: TGTGCCAGCAGAGCGGGGGAGTACGAGCAGTACTCC. This chain links TRBV28 with TRBJ2-7, with 8 bases that match TRBD2. This CDR3 spans 12 amino acids. CDR1 and CDR2 (germline): MDHEN, SYDVKM. J was trimmed by 4 bases and V by 6 bases; bases with no gene match: 2.

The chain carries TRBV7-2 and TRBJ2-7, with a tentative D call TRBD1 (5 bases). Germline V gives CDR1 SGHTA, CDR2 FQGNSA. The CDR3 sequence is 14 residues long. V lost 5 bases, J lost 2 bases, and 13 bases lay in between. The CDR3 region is CASSEWGRTYEQYF. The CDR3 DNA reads TGTGCCAGCAGCGAATGGGGCAGAACCTACGAGCAGTACTTC. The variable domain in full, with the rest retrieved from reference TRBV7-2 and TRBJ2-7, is GAGVSQSPSNKVTEKGKDVELRCDPISGHTALYWYRQSLGQGLEFLIYFQGNSAPDKSGLPSDRFSAERTGGSVSTLTIQRTQQEDSAVYLCASSEWGRTYEQYFGPGTRLTVT.

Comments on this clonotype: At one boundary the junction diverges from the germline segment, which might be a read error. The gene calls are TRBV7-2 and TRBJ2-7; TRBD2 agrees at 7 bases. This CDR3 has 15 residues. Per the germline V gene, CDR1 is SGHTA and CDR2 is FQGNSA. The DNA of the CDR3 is TGTGCCAGCAGCCCCCCCCCTAGCGGACCCTACCAGCAGTACTTC. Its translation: CASSPPPSGPYQQYF.

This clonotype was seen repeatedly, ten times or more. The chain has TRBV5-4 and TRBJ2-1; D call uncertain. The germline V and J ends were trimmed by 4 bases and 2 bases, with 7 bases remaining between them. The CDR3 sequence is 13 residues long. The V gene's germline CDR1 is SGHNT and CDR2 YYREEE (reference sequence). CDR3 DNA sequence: TGTGCCAGCAGCCCCCGGGCCTACAATGAGCAGTTCTTC. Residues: CASSPRAYNEQFF.

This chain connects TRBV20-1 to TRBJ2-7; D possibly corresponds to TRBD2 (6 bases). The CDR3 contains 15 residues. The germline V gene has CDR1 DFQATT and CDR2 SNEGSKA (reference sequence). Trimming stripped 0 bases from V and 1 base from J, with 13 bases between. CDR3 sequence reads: CSARDGDLGSYEQYF. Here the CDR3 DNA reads TGCAGTGCTAGAGATGGGGACTTAGGGTCCTACGAGCAGTACTTC.

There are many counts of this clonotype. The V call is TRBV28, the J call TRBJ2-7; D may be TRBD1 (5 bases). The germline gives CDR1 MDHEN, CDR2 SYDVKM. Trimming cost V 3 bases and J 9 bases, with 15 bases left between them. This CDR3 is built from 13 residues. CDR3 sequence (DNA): TGTGCCAGCAGTTTGGACACTGGGGCTAGGCAGTACTTC. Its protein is CASSLDTGARQYF.

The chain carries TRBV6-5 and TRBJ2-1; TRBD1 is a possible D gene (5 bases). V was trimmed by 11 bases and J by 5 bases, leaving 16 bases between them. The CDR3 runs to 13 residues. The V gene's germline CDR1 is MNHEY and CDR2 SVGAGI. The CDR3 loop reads CARNYSGHNEQFF. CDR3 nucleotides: TGTGCCCGCAATTACTCAGGGCACAATGAGCAGTTCTTC.

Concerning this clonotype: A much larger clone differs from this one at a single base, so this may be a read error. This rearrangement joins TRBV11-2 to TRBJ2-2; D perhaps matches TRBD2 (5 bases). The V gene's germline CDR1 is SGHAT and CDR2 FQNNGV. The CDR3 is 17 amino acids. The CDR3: CANSPGIITLQTGELFF. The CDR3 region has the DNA TGTGCCAACAGCCCGGGGATCATTACCCTACAGACCGGGGAGCTGTTTTTT.

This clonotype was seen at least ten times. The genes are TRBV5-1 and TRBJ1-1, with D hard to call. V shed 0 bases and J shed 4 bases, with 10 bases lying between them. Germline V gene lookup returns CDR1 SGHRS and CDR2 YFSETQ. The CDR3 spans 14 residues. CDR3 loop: CASSLEWDPTEAFF. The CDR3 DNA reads TGCGCCAGCAGCTTGGAATGGGATCCCACTGAAGCTTTCTTT.

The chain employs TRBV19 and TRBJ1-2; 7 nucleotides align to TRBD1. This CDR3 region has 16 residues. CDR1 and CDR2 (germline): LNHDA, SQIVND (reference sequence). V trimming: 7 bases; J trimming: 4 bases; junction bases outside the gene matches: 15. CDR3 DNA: TGTGCCAGTAATCTAGGGGGCGAAAACGTGGGCTATGGCTACACCTTC. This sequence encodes CASNLGGENVGYGYTF.

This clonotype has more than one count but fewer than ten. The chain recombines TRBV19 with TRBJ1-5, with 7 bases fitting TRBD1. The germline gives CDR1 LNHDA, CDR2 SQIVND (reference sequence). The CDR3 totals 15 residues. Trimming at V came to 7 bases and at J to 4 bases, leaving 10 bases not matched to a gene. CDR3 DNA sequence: TGTGCCAGTACCCTTGTTGGGACAGAAAATCAGCCCCAGCATTTT. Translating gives CASTLVGTENQPQHF.

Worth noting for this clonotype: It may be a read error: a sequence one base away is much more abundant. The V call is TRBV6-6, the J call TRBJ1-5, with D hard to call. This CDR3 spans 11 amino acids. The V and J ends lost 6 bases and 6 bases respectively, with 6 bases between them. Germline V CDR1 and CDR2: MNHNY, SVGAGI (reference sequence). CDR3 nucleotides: TGTGCCAGCAGCCCTCTTCAGCCCCAGCATTTT. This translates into CASSPLQPQHF.

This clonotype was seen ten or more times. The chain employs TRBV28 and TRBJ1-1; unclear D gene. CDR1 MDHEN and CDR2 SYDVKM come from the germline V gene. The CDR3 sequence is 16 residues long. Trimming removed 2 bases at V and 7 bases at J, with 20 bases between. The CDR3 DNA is TGTGCCAGCAGTTTAGAAGACGTCCGGGCCTACGATGAAGCTTTCTTT. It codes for CASSLEDVRAYDEAFF.

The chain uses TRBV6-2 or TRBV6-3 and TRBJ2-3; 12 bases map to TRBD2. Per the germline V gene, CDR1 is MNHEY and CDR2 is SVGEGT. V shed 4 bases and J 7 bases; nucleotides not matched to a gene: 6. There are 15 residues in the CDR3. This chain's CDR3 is CASSFLAGGMNTQYF. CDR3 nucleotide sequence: TGTGCCAGCAGTTTTCTAGCGGGAGGGATGAATACGCAGTATTTT.